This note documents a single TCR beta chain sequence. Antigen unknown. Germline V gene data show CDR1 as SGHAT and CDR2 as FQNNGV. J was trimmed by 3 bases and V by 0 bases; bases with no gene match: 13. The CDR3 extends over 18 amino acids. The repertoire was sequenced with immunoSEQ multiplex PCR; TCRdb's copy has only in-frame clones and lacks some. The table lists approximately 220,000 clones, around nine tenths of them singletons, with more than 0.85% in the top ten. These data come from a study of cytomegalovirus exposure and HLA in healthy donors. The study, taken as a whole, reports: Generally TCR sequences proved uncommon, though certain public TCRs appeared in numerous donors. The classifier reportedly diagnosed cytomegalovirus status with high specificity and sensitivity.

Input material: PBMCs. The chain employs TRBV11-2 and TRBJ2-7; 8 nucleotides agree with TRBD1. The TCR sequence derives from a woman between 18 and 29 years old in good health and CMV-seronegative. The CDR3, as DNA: TGTGCCAGCAGCTTAGAGGTCAGGGGGCGGTACATTGTCTACGAGCAGTACTTC. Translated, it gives CASSLEVRGRYIVYEQYF.